This entry lists 9 T cell receptor beta chains sequenced from one sample in a study of cytomegalovirus exposure and HLA in healthy donors. The PCR made use of 60 Vbeta and 13 Jbeta primers. Sequencing was performed with immunoSEQ multiplex PCR; in TCRdb, only in-frame clones are kept and a portion is missing. Here the sample spans around 92,000 clones, 60% to 75% being singletons. The specimen sequenced was PBMCs. The receptors derive from a woman between 70 and 85 years old in good health and CMV-seropositive.

The V gene is TRBV18, the J gene TRBJ2-1; maybe TRBD2 (6 bases). This CDR3 has 12 amino acids. V lost 8 bases to trimming and J lost 9 bases, with 14 bases between them. Germline CDR1 reads KGHSH; CDR2 reads LQKENI. Here the CDR3 DNA reads TGTGCCAGCCGCGGAGGGATGGGTGAGCAGTTCTTC. Its protein is CASRGGMGEQFF.

The chain is built from TRBV30 and TRBJ2-3; tentatively, D is TRBD2 (6 bases). The CDR3 spans 12 residues. The V gene's germline CDR1 is GTSNPN and CDR2 SVGIG (reference sequence). The ends were cut back, 4 bases at V and 3 bases at J, with 8 bases in the middle. The CDR3 is CAWNGGTDTQYF. DNA of the CDR3: TGTGCCTGGAACGGAGGGACAGATACGCAGTATTTT.

V usage is TRBV19 and J usage is TRBJ1-2, with 10 bases aligning to TRBD1. Unmatched junction bases numbered 7, after V lost 7 bases and J lost 8 bases. This CDR3 spans 13 amino acids. From germline, CDR1 is LNHDA and CDR2 SQIVND (reference sequence). CDR3 loop: CASTLTGGGGYTF. DNA of the CDR3: TGTGCCAGTACCCTGACAGGGGGCGGGGGCTACACCTTC.

This clone has only a few counts. The chain is built from TRBV11-3 and TRBJ2-7; 8 bases map to TRBD1. V lost 0 bases and J lost 0; bases outside the gene matches: 7. Germline V gives CDR1 SGHNT, CDR2 YENEEA. The CDR3 runs 17 residues. The CDR3, as DNA: TGTGCCAGCAGCTTAGATAAACGGACAGGGAGCTCCTACGAGCAGTACTTC. Encoded protein: CASSLDKRTGSSYEQYF.

Points on this clone: Other nucleotide sequences in the sample specify the same CDR3. The chain couples TRBV5-1 to TRBJ1-4; 9 nucleotides align to TRBD1. V lost 5 bases to trimming and J lost 5 bases; unmatched junction nucleotides: 4. The CDR3 totals 14 residues. Germline V gene data show CDR1 as SGHRS and CDR2 as YFSETQ. The CDR3 DNA follows: TGCGCCAGCAGTCTGGGACAGGGAAATGAAAAACTGTTTTTT. Its protein is CASSLGQGNEKLFF.

The chain joins TRBV27 to TRBJ1-2; D is possibly TRBD1 (6 bases). The germline V gene has CDR1 MNHEY and CDR2 SMNVEV (reference sequence). V lost 5 bases to trimming and J lost 0 bases, with 16 bases between them. The CDR3 is 16 amino acids. The CDR3 here is CASSPLGTQANYGYTF. CDR3 sequence (DNA): TGTGCCAGCAGTCCTCTTGGGACACAAGCTAACTATGGCTACACCTTC.

This clone was detected a few times. The gene calls are TRBV7-2 and TRBJ2-7, with no clear D. The V and J ends lost 1 base and 0 bases respectively, with 13 bases between them. The CDR3 totals 16 residues. CDR1 is SGHTA, CDR2 FQGNSA, per germline. CDR3 residues: CASSLGSDRSSYEQYF. CDR3 DNA: TGTGCCAGCAGCTTAGGAAGTGACCGGAGCTCCTACGAGCAGTACTTC.

This clone was seen a single time. The V call is TRBV18, the J call TRBJ1-5, with TRBD1 matching 7 bases. CDR1 is KGHSH, CDR2 LQKENI, per germline. The CDR3 covers 16 residues. Trimming at V came to 3 bases and at J to 0 bases, leaving 5 bases not matched to a gene. This CDR3 is CASSPGTVNSNQPQHF. CDR3 in DNA: TGTGCCAGCTCACCGGGGACAGTTAATAGCAATCAGCCCCAGCATTTT.

V gene TRBV10-3 combines with J gene TRBJ1-2, with D perhaps matching TRBD1 (6 bases). From germline, CDR1 is ENHRY and CDR2 SYGVKD. V lost 8 bases to trimming and J lost 3 bases, with 16 bases between them. This CDR3 spans 14 amino acids. The CDR3 is CAILTTAGDYGYTF. The CDR3 DNA reads as TGTGCCATCCTGACGACGGCAGGGGACTATGGCTACACCTTC.